The TCR beta chain under discussion was sequenced for a study of blood T cell repertoires in COVID-19. The table lists this clone with a count of one. Profiling relied on immunoSEQ multiplex PCR, and the TCRdb table lists in-frame clones only, not all of them. This table holds about 25,000 clones, about 89% found once. Germline CDR1 is SGHTA and CDR2 is FQGNSA. Trimming pared 1 base from V and 11 bases from J, leaving 15 bases between. The CDR3 has 15 residues. Sequenced input: peripheral blood. The TCR originated in an older man with active COVID-19. The rearrangement joins TRBV7-2 to TRBJ1-6; no definite D call. CDR3: CASSLDRAWEAPLHF. In DNA form, the CDR3 reads TGTGCCAGCAGCTTAGACCGGGCTTGGGAGGCACCCCTCCACTTT.